The clone carrying this T cell receptor (beta chain) has only a few counts. The antigen remains undetermined. These data originate in a study of neurological immune-mediated disorders. In germline, CDR1 is SGDLS, CDR2 YYNGEE. The V end lost 4 bases, the J end lost 1 base, and 8 bases lay between the germline ends. The CDR3 covers 13 residues. General study points: No expanded-clone CDR3 amino acid sequence recurred across subjects, suggesting private TCR-beta repertoires.

The cDNA was synthesized by means of template-switch 5'RACE, which was carried out with 10-nucleotide random UMIs. From 15-18 subjects, every sequencing run obtained over 170 million TCR-beta sequences. A single record per CDR3 protein comes from TCRdb applying MiXCR to the 5' RACE reads. Seen here are 55,000 or so distinct CDR3 sequences, under 4.5% observed once, and the top ten hold about 1.9%. This sequence joins TRBV9 and TRBJ1-2; no clear D. This TCR came from a woman in her forties with multiple sclerosis. The source material was CD4+ T cells from blood. Written as DNA, the CDR3 is TGTGCCAGCAGCACGAGTATTAACTATGGCTACACCTTC. It is translated as CASSTSINYGYTF.